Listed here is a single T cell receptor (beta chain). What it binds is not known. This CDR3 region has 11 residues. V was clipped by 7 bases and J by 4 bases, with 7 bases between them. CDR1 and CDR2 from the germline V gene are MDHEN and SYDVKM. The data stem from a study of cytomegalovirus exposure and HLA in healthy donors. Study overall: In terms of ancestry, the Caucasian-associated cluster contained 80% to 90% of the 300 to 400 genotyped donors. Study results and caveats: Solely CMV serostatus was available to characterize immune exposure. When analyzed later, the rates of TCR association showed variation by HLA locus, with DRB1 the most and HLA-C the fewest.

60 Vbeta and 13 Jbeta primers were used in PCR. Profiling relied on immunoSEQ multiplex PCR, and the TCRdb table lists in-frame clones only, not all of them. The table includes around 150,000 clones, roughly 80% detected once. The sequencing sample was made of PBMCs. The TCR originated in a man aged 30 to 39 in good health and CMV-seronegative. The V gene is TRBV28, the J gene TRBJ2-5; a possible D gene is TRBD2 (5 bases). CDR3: CASNGRETQYF. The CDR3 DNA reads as TGTGCCAGCAATGGGAGAGAGACCCAGTACTTC. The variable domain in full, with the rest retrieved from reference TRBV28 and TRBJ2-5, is DVKVTQSSRYLVKRTGEKVFLECVQDMDHENMFWYRQDPGLGLRLIYFSYDVKMKEKGDIPEGYSVSREKKERFSLILESASTNQTSMYLCASNGRETQYFGPGTRLLVL.